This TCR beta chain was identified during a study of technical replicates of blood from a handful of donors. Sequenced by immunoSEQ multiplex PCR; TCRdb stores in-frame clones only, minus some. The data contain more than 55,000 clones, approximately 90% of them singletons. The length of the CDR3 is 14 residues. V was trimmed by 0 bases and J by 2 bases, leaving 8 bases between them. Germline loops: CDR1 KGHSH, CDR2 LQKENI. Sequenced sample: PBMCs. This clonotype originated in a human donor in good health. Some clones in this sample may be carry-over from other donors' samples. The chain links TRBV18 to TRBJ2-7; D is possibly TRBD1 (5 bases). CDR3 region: CASSPPDRTYEQYF. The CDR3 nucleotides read TGTGCCAGCTCACCACCCGACAGAACCTACGAGCAGTACTTC.